This TCR beta chain was observed in a study of vaccination and CD4 T cells after COVID-19. Across the study: A median of approximately 100 days (range 35 to 161) separated diagnosis from post-COVID sampling.

This clonotype was seen just once. Its antigen is as yet unknown. Stated treatment: roughly ten-day PBMC culture with coronavirus spike peptide pools or control peptides (ViraFEST assay). Per the germline V gene, CDR1 is LNHDA and CDR2 is SQIVND (reference sequence). With 2 bases clipped from V and 5 bases from J, the junction kept 5 bases outside the gene matches. CDR3 length: 15 residues. Sequenced with the Oncomine TCR Beta short-read assay was DNA taken from cultured CD4+ T cells. TCRdb itself ran the PCR reads through MiXCR, one entry per CDR3 protein. This table holds around 13,000 distinct CDR3 sequences, approximately 57% found once.

The receptor was derived from a human donor who had recovered from COVID-19. The V call is TRBV19, the J call TRBJ1-4, with 7 positions matching TRBD1. The sequencing input was CD4+ T cells from blood, cultured in vitro. CDR3 residues: CASSITGTVNEKLFF. CDR3 bases: TGTGCCAGTAGTATAACCGGGACAGTAAATGAAAAACTGTTTTTT.